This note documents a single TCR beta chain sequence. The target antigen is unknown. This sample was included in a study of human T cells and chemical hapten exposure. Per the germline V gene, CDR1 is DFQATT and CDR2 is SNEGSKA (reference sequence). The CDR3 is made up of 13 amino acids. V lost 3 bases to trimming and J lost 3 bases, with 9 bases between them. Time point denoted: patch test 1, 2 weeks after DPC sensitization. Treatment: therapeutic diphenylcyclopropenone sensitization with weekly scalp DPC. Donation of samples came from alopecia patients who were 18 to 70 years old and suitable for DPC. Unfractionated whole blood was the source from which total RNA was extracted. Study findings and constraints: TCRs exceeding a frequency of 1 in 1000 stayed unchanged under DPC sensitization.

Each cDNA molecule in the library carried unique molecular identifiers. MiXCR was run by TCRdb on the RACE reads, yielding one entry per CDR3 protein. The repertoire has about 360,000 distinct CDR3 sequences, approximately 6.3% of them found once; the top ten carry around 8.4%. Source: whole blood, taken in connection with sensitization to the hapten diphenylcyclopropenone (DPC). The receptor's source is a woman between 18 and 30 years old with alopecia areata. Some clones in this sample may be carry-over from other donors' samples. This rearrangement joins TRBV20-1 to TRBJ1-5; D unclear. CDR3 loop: CSASNSNNQPQHF. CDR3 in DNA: TGCAGTGCTAGTAACAGCAACAATCAGCCCCAGCATTTT.